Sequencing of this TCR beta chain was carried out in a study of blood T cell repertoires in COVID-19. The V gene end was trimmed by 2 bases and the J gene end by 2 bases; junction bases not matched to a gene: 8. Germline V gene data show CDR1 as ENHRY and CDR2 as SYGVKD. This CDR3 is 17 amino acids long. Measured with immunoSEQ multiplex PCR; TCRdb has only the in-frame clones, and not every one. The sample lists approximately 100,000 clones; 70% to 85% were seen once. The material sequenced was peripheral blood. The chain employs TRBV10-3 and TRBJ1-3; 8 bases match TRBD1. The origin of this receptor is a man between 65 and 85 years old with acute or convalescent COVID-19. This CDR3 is CAISEREIQGAGNTIYF. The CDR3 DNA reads TGTGCCATCAGTGAGCGAGAGATACAGGGGGCTGGAAACACCATATATTTT.